Each of the 17 T cell receptor beta chains below was sequenced from the same sample in a study of vaccination effects on CD4 cells after COVID-19. Their antigens remain unidentified. Sequencing followed a ViraFEST assay step that expanded antigen-specific CD4+ T cells with viral peptide pools. CD4+ T cell isolation took place after about 11 days of culture. Each participant was administered two doses of either the BNT162b2 or the mRNA-1273 vaccine. The repertoire was sequenced with immunoSEQ multiplex PCR; TCRdb's copy has only in-frame clones and lacks some. The sample has approximately 70,000 clones; around 80% are singletons. The sequencing here drew on CD4+ T cells from PBMCs cultured with HCoV-229E spike peptides, taken after COVID-19 vaccination. These receptor sequences come from a human donor who received a COVID-19 vaccine.

This chain links TRBV9 with TRBJ1-6; D call uncertain. The V gene lost 1 base and the J gene lost 6 bases, with 8 bases spanning the gap. In germline, CDR1 is SGDLS, CDR2 YYNGEE. The CDR3 is 14 residues long. The CDR3 coding sequence is TGTGCCAGCAGCGTAACCCCATTTAATTCACCCCTCCACTTT. It codes for CASSVTPFNSPLHF.

The gene calls are TRBV9 and TRBJ1-1; D unclear. The CDR3 has 13 amino acids. In germline, CDR1 is SGDLS, CDR2 YYNGEE. Between the trimmed V and J ends, which lost 0 bases and 4 bases, there was a span of 7 bases. The DNA of the CDR3 is TGTGCCAGCAGCGTAGCTATGGGCACTGAAGCTTTCTTT. Protein: CASSVAMGTEAFF.

V and J are TRBV18 and TRBJ2-1, with D perhaps TRBD2 (5 bases). V dropped 7 bases and J dropped 7 bases, with 11 bases sitting between them. The CDR3 runs to 12 residues. Germline loops: CDR1 KGHSH, CDR2 LQKENI. The CDR3 sequence: CASCSTGNEQFF. The CDR3 nucleotides read TGTGCCAGCTGTTCCACGGGGAATGAGCAGTTCTTC.

The genes are TRBV18 and TRBJ2-1; 8 bases fit TRBD2. V dropped 0 bases and J dropped 4; count of bases not matched to a gene: 5. This CDR3 contains 16 residues. Germline lookup yields CDR1 KGHSH and CDR2 LQKENI. DNA for the CDR3: TGTGCCAGCTCACCACCGGTACGGGGGGGATACAATGAGCAGTTCTTC. As protein: CASSPPVRGGYNEQFF.

The rearrangement uses TRBV2 and TRBJ2-5, with D possibly being TRBD1 or TRBD2 (6 bases each). V gave up 6 bases and J gave up 5 bases, with 10 bases separating them. Germline CDR1 and CDR2: SNHLY and FYNNEI. This CDR3 region has 12 residues. CDR3 in DNA: TGTGCCAGCAGGGGGGGCGTGGAGACCCAGTACTTC. Encoded protein: CASRGGVETQYF.

This clone showed up just a few times. V gene TRBV7-2 combines with J gene TRBJ1-5; D not resolved. This CDR3 is 13 amino acids long. Deletions cut 3 bases from V and 1 base from J, with 4 bases between. Germline V CDR1 and CDR2: SGHTA, FQGNSA. The CDR3 nucleotides are TGTGCCAGCAGCTTTAGAAGCAATCAGCCCCAGCATTTT. It specifies CASSFRSNQPQHF.

The genes are TRBV9 and TRBJ1-5, with a possible D match to TRBD1 (6 bases). Germline V CDR1 and CDR2: SGDLS, YYNGEE. The V gene lost 6 bases and the J gene lost 2 bases, with 9 bases spanning the gap. CDR3 length: 13 residues. CDR3 loop: CASNRDGNQPQHF. The CDR3 DNA reads as TGTGCCAGCAACAGGGACGGCAATCAGCCCCAGCATTTT. Supplemented by reference TRBV9 and TRBJ1-5, the full variable domain reads DSGVTQTPKHLITATGQRVTLRCSPRSGDLSVYWYQQSLDQGLQFLIQYYNGEERAKGNILERFSAQQFPDLHSELNLSSLELGDSALYFCASNRDGNQPQHFGDGTRLSIL.

The chain couples TRBV9 to TRBJ2-1, with D perhaps TRBD1 (6 bases). V was clipped by 2 bases and J by 3 bases, with 15 bases between them. This CDR3 contains 16 residues. Germline CDR1 and CDR2: SGDLS and YYNGEE. CDR3 residues: CASSVGRDKIYNEQFF. The CDR3 nucleotides are TGTGCCAGCAGCGTGGGCAGGGACAAAATCTACAATGAGCAGTTCTTC.

This chain joins TRBV29-1 and TRBJ2-7; D unresolved. The CDR3 consists of 11 residues. Trimming shortened V by 3 bases and J by 3 bases, and 6 bases separated the two germline ends. The V gene's germline CDR1 is SQVTM and CDR2 ANQGSEA. The CDR3 DNA is TGCAGCGTTGAGATAGACTACGAGCAGTACGTC. Its translation is CSVEIDYEQYV.

The chain carries TRBV24-1 and TRBJ1-4; tentatively, D is TRBD1 (5 bases). Trimming took off 4 bases at V and 3 bases at J, with 11 bases between the two ends. The germline CDR1 and CDR2 sequences are KGHDR and SFDVKD. The CDR3 sequence is 15 residues long. CDR3 sequence reads: CATSDHGGANEKLFF. Here the CDR3 DNA reads TGTGCCACCAGTGACCACGGAGGGGCTAATGAAAAACTGTTTTTT.

This CDR3 reads CASSRTGFERQPQHF. In DNA, the CDR3 is TGTGCCAGCTCACGGACAGGATTTGAACGTCAGCCCCAGCATTTT. This chain joins TRBV18 and TRBJ1-5; 7 bases match TRBD1. Per the germline V gene, CDR1 is KGHSH and CDR2 is LQKENI. CDR3 length equals 15 residues. V shed 4 bases, J shed 6 bases, and the junction held 9 bases outside the gene matches.

The chain couples TRBV5-4 to TRBJ2-1, with D tentatively TRBD2 (5 bases). V was pared by 4 bases and J by 0 bases, with 11 bases between. Germline lookup yields CDR1 SGHNT and CDR2 YYREEE (reference sequence). The CDR3 consists of 15 residues. The CDR3 spells CASSQDLYSYNEQFF. The DNA of the CDR3 is TGTGCCAGCAGCCAGGACTTATACTCCTACAATGAGCAGTTCTTC.

This chain links TRBV28 with TRBJ1-2; D remains unclear. The CDR3 consists of 12 residues. Germline V lookup: CDR1 MDHEN, CDR2 SYDVKM. Trimming shortened V by 7 bases and J by 0 bases, and 6 bases separated the two germline ends. The CDR3 DNA is TGTGCCAGCACCACAGCTAACTATGGCTACACCTTC. Translation gives CASTTANYGYTF.

There are a few counts of this clone. V gene TRBV19 combines with J gene TRBJ2-2; 11 nucleotides match TRBD1. This CDR3 is 17 amino acids long. After removal of 0 bases from V and 4 bases from J, the junction contained 4 bases not matched to a gene. Germline V lookup: CDR1 LNHDA, CDR2 SQIVND (reference sequence). The CDR3: CASSIDRGTGGTGELFF. In DNA, the CDR3 is TGTGCCAGTAGTATAGACCGCGGGACAGGGGGCACCGGGGAGCTGTTTTTT.

V usage is TRBV2 and J usage is TRBJ1-4; no reliable D call. Trimming took off 3 bases at V and 8 bases at J, with 13 bases between the two ends. Germline lookup yields CDR1 SNHLY and CDR2 FYNNEI. The CDR3 extends over 14 amino acids. The CDR3 DNA is TGTGCCAGCAGTGACGGGGTAGGACGAGAAAAACTGTTTTTT. Its translation: CASSDGVGREKLFF. Together with reference TRBV2 and TRBJ1-4, the CDR3 gives the full variable domain: EPEVTQTPSHQVTQMGQEVILRCVPISNHLYFYWYRQILGQKVEFLVSFYNNEISEKSEIFDDQFSVERPDGSNFTLKIRSTKLEDSAMYFCASSDGVGREKLFFGSGTQLSVL.

This sequence joins TRBV5-1 and TRBJ2-5; 8 nucleotides match TRBD1. Per the germline V gene, CDR1 is SGHRS and CDR2 is YFSETQ. The V and J ends lost 1 base and 7 bases, in that order; junction bases with no gene match: 9. This CDR3 region has 15 residues. The CDR3 bases are TGCGCCAGCAGCTTGCAGACAGGGGAGCCGGGGACCCAGTACTTC. It is translated as CASSLQTGEPGTQYF.

The chain joins TRBV5-1 to TRBJ1-4, with 7 bases matching TRBD1. The junction had 7 bases not matched to a gene; V was cut back by 0 bases and J by 8 bases. CDR3 size: 15 residues. Germline V CDR1 and CDR2: SGHRS, YFSETQ. CDR3 residues: CASSLGGGAREKLFF. In nucleotides, the CDR3 is TGCGCCAGCAGCTTGGGAGGGGGCGCACGGGAAAAACTGTTTTTT. Supplemented by reference TRBV5-1 and TRBJ1-4, the full variable domain reads KAGVTQTPRYLIKTRGQQVTLSCSPISGHRSVSWYQQTPGQGLQFLFEYFSETQRNKGNFPGRFSGRQFSNSRSEMNVSTLELGDSALYLCASSLGGGAREKLFFGSGTQLSVL.